This TCR beta chain was sequenced for a study of response to subunit inactivated influenza vaccine. TCRdb reprocessed the RT-PCR reads via MiXCR and lists one record per CDR3 protein. The repertoire consists of some 200,000 distinct CDR3 sequences, with about 12% occurring once and the leading ten covering around 32%. The CDR3 is made up of 17 amino acids. Germline V gives CDR1 DFQATT, CDR2 SNEGSKA (reference sequence). The J segment lost 2 bases and the V segment lost 5 bases, leaving 10 bases of the junction unmatched. This clonotype has a handful of counts. This sample also belongs to another study, concerning T cells expressing NK-cell markers. That work states: TCR beta cDNA was made by 5'RACE template switching with UMIs.

This chain links TRBV20-1 with TRBJ2-7; 15 bases map to TRBD2. The receptor comes from a man between 45 and 60 years old who received an inactivated influenza vaccine. The source material was CD8+ T cells sorted from PBMCs, sampled about 12 days after vaccination. CDR3 amino acids: CSAEEGTSGRFTYEQYF. The CDR3 region has the DNA TGCAGTGCTGAGGAGGGGACTAGCGGGAGGTTTACCTACGAGCAGTACTTC.